A selection of T cell receptor beta chains follows, all from one sample in a study of response to subunit inactivated influenza vaccine. TCRdb reprocessed the RT-PCR reads via MiXCR and lists one record per CDR3 protein. The sample lists about 500,000 distinct CDR3 sequences, approximately 17% seen once, with 2.5% to 3.5% in the top ten. Here the sequenced sample was CD4+ T cells sorted from PBMCs, taken less than 30 months after vaccination. These receptors originate from a man aged 45 to 70 who received an inactivated influenza vaccine. The conserved cysteine and the conserved F or W are not part of the CDR3 here. Each record gives: V gene, CDR3 length, J gene, CDR3 protein.

>TRBV4-2|14|TRBJ1-1
ASSQQIQGGNTEAF
>TRBV27|12|TRBJ2-1
ASSTHRVADEQF
>TRBV20-1|12|TRBJ2-1
SASLSLAENEQF
>TRBV7-9|13|TRBJ2-1
ASSLGLAGVPEQF
>TRBV20-1|11|TRBJ1-5
SARRQGYQPQH
>TRBV7-9|13|TRBJ2-7
ASSGTSGQAYEQY
>TRBV10-2|13|TRBJ2-1
ASTRSLADNNEQF
>TRBV4-2|13|TRBJ1-2
ASSQVGTGDYGYT
>TRBV27|13|TRBJ2-6
ASSLRVSGANVLT
>TRBV20-1|11|TRBJ2-4
SARDPTGDYVY
>TRBV14|12|TRBJ1-4
ASSQAGAREKLF
>TRBV5-5|13|TRBJ2-7
ASSLIWLAVYEQY
>TRBV20-1|12|TRBJ2-2
SARDGANTGELF
>TRBV28|12|TRBJ2-7
ASSSTTTSYEQY
>TRBV7-2|14|TRBJ2-2
ASSLQASGDTGELF
>TRBV12-3/TRBV12-4|10|TRBJ2-2
ASGGLAGELF
>TRBV9|14|TRBJ2-1
ASSVATAGGPNEQF
>TRBV7-2|11|TRBJ2-1
ASSLGLTAPYL
>TRBV9|15|TRBJ2-3
ASSPAQLLAGLDTQY
>TRBV28|9|TRBJ2-1
ASRSDWEQF
>TRBV29-1|10|TRBJ1-1
SVVPPSREAF
>TRBV3-1|13|TRBJ1-1
ASSHLGGRDTEAF
>TRBV11-2|13|TRBJ1-1
ASSAHDRGGTEAF
>TRBV18|13|TRBJ1-3
ASSPIPGDGNTIY
>TRBV25-1|13|TRBJ2-2
ASSECGLNTGELF
>TRBV21-1|15|TRBJ2-1
ASSKGDAHLSYNEQF
>TRBV19|14|TRBJ1-5
ASSILGTGIVQPQH
>TRBV5-1|12|TRBJ2-5
ASSLGWVRETQY
>TRBV28|11|TRBJ2-2
ASGLAGTGELF
>TRBV6-2/TRBV6-3|12|TRBJ2-7
ASNLRRGAYEQY
>TRBV9|12|TRBJ2-7
ASLHPRPTYEQY
>TRBV20-1|14|TRBJ2-3
SARSHETSRTDTQY
>TRBV20-1|11|TRBJ2-5
SARPQFQETQY
>TRBV10-3|12|TRBJ2-7
AISEGGSAYEQY
>TRBV28|10|TRBJ1-1
ASRWIGTEAF
>TRBV10-3|9|TRBJ1-1
AIKQDTEAF
>TRBV25-1|13|TRBJ2-1
ASSFLGGRGNEQF
>TRBV5-1|11|TRBJ1-1
ASSLVQGAEAF
>TRBV7-9|13|TRBJ2-1
ASSSGPTSYNEQF
>TRBV4-3|16|TRBJ1-4
ASSQRLRGSATNEKLF
>TRBV28|11|TRBJ1-3
AGGRGSGNTIY
>TRBV28|13|TRBJ2-7
ASSARTEVRYEQY
>TRBV6-2/TRBV6-3|13|TRBJ2-3
ASSYWLTSTDTQY
>TRBV10-1|16|TRBJ2-2
ASSESALGNANTGELF
>TRBV29-1|13|TRBJ2-7
SVLEATGGRYEQY
>TRBV20-1|9|TRBJ1-4
SARVWEKLF
>TRBV4-2|16|TRBJ1-5
ASSQEVVPGTGNQPQH
>TRBV4-3|12|TRBJ1-4
ASSQERGAGKLF
>TRBV5-1|14|TRBJ2-1
ASSLGGLGLVREQF
>TRBV15|12|TRBJ2-1
ATSNRGGYNEQF
>TRBV14|10|TRBJ2-7
ASSRQGSGQY
>TRBV6-5|13|TRBJ2-7
ASSYRVVGNYEQY
>TRBV19|14|TRBJ2-1
ASSPRTSGAYNEQF
>TRBV5-1|10|TRBJ2-1
ASSLFPNEQF
>TRBV30|12|TRBJ2-1
AWSSAGAVNEQF
>TRBV29-1|11|TRBJ2-7
SVKGGNYYEQY
>TRBV6-2/TRBV6-3|13|TRBJ1-5
ASSLIDRASQPQH
>TRBV4-3|14|TRBJ2-1
ASSQDSKLAGGEQF